This TCR beta chain derives from a study of T cell responses to AZD1222 COVID-19 vaccine. As regards this clone: Its specificity is unknown.

Using immunoSEQ multiplex PCR, the repertoire was profiled, and TCRdb retains in-frame clones only, with some absent. The sample yields roughly 150,000 clones, less than 95% seen once. Points from the study as a whole: Spike-specific TCR breadth rose after two AZD1222 doses, and depth rose as well.

The CDR3 sequence is 15 residues long. After removal of 3 bases from V and 2 bases from J, the junction contained 3 bases not matched to a gene. CDR1 is PRHDT, CDR2 FYEKMQ, per germline (reference sequence). The V call is TRBV13, the J call TRBJ1-2; 10 bases align to TRBD1. Here the sequenced sample was peripheral blood, taken on day 0 of AZD1222 vaccination. The clonotype comes from an adult in good health. CDR3 sequence reads: CASSLLTGGNYGYTF. CDR3 nucleotide sequence: TGTGCCAGCAGCTTGTTGACAGGGGGCAACTATGGCTACACCTTC. Combining the CDR3 with reference TRBV13 and TRBJ1-2 gives the whole variable domain AAGVIQSPRHLIKEKRETATLKCYPIPRHDTVYWYQQGPGQDPQFLISFYEKMQSDKGSIPDRFSAQQFSDYHSELNMSSLELGDSALYFCASSLLTGGNYGYTFGSGTRLTVV.